The 10 T cell receptor beta chains listed next were all sequenced from one sample in a study of cytomegalovirus exposure and HLA in healthy donors. The PCR was carried out with 60 Vbeta primers and 13 Jbeta primers. Measured with immunoSEQ multiplex PCR; TCRdb has only the in-frame clones, and not every one. This table holds 90,000 to 120,000 clones, 77% found once. Sequenced sample: PBMCs. The receptors were gathered from a male donor in good health and CMV-seronegative.

This rearrangement joins TRBV5-1 to TRBJ2-5, with TRBD1 identical over 9 bases. The J call may not be correct, given that the DNA end is closer to TRBJ2-7. The CDR3 is 16 residues long. Germline values: CDR1 SGHRS, CDR2 YFSETQ. In nucleotides, the CDR3 is TGCGCCAGCAGCAACCCTGCCGGGACAGGGTCCTACGAGCAGTACTTC. This encodes CASSNPAGTGSYEQYF.

The chain recombines TRBV7-9 with TRBJ2-3; 9 bases match TRBD2. Germline loops: CDR1 SEHNR, CDR2 FQNEAQ (reference sequence). With V trimmed by 5 bases and J by 9 bases, 18 bases remained unmatched. The CDR3 is 17 amino acids. CDR3 bases: TGTGCCAGCAGCAATCTAGCGGGACATCCCCCTTCGGAGACGCAGTATTTT. Encoded protein: CASSNLAGHPPSETQYF.

This clone was counted between two and nine times. This chain links TRBV5-1 with TRBJ1-5; D unclear. The CDR3 totals 14 residues. V shed 3 bases and J shed 0 bases, with 7 bases lying between them. CDR1 is SGHRS and CDR2 is YFSETQ in the germline V gene. The CDR3, as DNA: TGCGCCAGCAGCTCCGGTGTTAGCAATCAGCCCCAGCATTTT. Residues: CASSSGVSNQPQHF.

CDR3: CASSTLAGDYNEQFF. CDR3 DNA: TGCGCCAGCTCTACGCTAGCGGGAGACTACAATGAGCAGTTCTTC. V and J are TRBV5-1 and TRBJ2-1; TRBD2 agrees at 10 bases. This CDR3 contains 15 residues. CDR1 SGHRS and CDR2 YFSETQ come from the germline V gene. J lost 3 bases, V lost 7 bases, and 7 bases had no gene match.

The gene calls are TRBV30 and TRBJ1-5; D is undetermined. The V gene lost 0 bases and the J gene lost 5 bases, with 5 bases spanning the gap. Germline V gene lookup returns CDR1 GTSNPN and CDR2 SVGIG (reference sequence). This CDR3 spans 12 amino acids. Written as DNA, the CDR3 is TGTGCCTGGAGTGTATCCTATCAGCCCCAGCATTTT. Residues: CAWSVSYQPQHF. Combining the CDR3 with reference TRBV30 and TRBJ1-5 gives the whole variable domain SQTIHQWPATLVQPVGSPLSLECTVEGTSNPNLYWYRQAAGRGLQLLFYSVGIGQISSEVPQNLSASRPQDRQFILSSKKLLLSDSGFYLCAWSVSYQPQHFGDGTRLSIL.

The count of this clone is one. The CDR3 bases are TGTGCCAGCAGCCGCACCGGGAGGGCGGGGGAGCAGTACTTC. Protein sequence: CASSRTGRAGEQYF. The J gene is TRBJ2-7, the V gene TRBV5-4; 8 positions match TRBD2. Germline values: CDR1 SGHNT, CDR2 YYREEE (reference sequence). V was clipped by 4 bases and J by 7 bases; unmatched bases: 10. This CDR3 contains 14 residues.

The rearrangement joins TRBV13 to TRBJ2-7, with 10 bases aligning to TRBD2. J gave up 7 bases and V 5 bases, and 14 bases lay outside the gene matches. The CDR3 has 16 amino acids. The germline V gene encodes CDR1 PRHDT and CDR2 FYEKMQ (reference sequence). In DNA, the CDR3 is TGTGCCAGCAGCCGAACCTCGGGACTAGCGTCTTATGAGCAGTACTTC. It translates to CASSRTSGLASYEQYF.

The rearrangement uses TRBV5-4 and TRBJ1-5, with D hard to call. Germline CDR1 reads SGHNT; CDR2 reads YYREEE (reference sequence). The V end was cut by 6 bases, the J end by 0 bases, with 13 bases between. CDR3 size: 15 residues. CDR3 sequence (DNA): TGTGCCAGCACCGACACAGCTTTTAGCAATCAGCCCCAGCATTTT. This gives the protein CASTDTAFSNQPQHF.

The chain couples TRBV6-4 to TRBJ2-7; D call uncertain. The V gene lost 0 bases and the J gene lost 2 bases, with 5 bases spanning the gap. The CDR3 length is 13 residues. Germline CDR1 and CDR2: MRHNA and SNTAGT. In nucleotides, the CDR3 is TGTGCCAGCAGTGACTCGAGGACCTACGAGCAGTACTTC. Protein sequence: CASSDSRTYEQYF.

V gene TRBV29-1 combines with J gene TRBJ1-2; D remains ambiguous. Germline loops: CDR1 SQVTM, CDR2 ANQGSEA. The CDR3 loop spans 16 amino acids. The V and J ends lost 6 bases and 8 bases respectively, with 28 bases between them. The CDR3 is CSVQDRTKIRGSGYTF. CDR3 bases: TGCAGCGTCCAGGACCGGACCAAGATTCGTGGGAGCGGCTACACCTTC.